The clone carrying this T cell receptor (beta chain) was seen more than once but under ten times. Trimming pared 4 bases from V and 3 bases from J, leaving 13 bases between. CDR1 and CDR2 (germline): SNHLY, FYNNEI. The CDR3 contains 14 residues. Repertoires were generated with immunoSEQ multiplex PCR, while TCRdb's copy carries only in-frame clones and drops some. The sample consists of more than 100,000 clones, approximately 87% of them appearing once. The data were obtained in a study of blood T cell repertoires in COVID-19. This chain joins TRBV2 and TRBJ2-7; possible D gene TRBD1, 5 bases. The receptor was isolated from a human donor in a cohort sampled during active or convalescent COVID-19. The sample comprised peripheral blood. The CDR3 sequence is CASSGAQENYEQYF. CDR3 sequence (DNA): TGTGCCAGCAGTGGCGCACAGGAGAACTACGAGCAGTACTTC.